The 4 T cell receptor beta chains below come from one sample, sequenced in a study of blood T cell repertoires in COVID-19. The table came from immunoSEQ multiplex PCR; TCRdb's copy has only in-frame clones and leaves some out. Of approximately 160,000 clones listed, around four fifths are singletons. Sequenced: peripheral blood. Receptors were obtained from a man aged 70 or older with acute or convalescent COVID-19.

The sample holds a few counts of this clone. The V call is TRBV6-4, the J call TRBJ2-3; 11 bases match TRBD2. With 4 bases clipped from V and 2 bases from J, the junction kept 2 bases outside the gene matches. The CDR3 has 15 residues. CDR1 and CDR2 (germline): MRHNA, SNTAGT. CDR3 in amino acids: CASSAGLADTDTQYF. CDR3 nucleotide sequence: TGTGCCAGCAGTGCGGGACTAGCGGACACAGATACGCAGTATTTT.

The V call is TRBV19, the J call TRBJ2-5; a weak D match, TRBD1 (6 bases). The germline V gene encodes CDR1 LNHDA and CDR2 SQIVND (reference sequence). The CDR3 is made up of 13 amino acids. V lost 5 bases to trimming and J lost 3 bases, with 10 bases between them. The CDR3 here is CASSQGREETQYF. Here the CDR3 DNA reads TGTGCCAGTAGTCAGGGGCGAGAAGAGACCCAGTACTTC.

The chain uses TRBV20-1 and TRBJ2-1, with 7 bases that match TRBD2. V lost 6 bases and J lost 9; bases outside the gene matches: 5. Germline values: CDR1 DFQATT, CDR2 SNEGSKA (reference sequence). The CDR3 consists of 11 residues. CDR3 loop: CSAGLVSEQFF. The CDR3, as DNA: TGCAGTGCAGGACTAGTGTCTGAGCAGTTCTTC.

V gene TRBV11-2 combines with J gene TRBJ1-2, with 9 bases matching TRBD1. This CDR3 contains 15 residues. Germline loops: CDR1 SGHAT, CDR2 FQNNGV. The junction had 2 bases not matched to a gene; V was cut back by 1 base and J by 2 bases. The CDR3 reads CASSLGGQGNYGYTF. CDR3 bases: TGTGCCAGCAGCTTAGGGGGACAGGGAAACTATGGCTACACCTTC.